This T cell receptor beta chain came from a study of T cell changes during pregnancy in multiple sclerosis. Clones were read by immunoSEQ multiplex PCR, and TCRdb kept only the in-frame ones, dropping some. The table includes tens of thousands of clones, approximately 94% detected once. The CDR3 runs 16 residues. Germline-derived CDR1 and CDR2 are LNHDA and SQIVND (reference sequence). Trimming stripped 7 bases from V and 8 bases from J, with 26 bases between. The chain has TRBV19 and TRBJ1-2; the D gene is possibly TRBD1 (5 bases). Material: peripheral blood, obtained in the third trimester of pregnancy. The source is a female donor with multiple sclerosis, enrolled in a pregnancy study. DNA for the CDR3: TGTGCCAGTACCCCCCTGGCCGGGGGTTCGGTCGCCGGCTACACCTTC. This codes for CASTPLAGGSVAGYTF. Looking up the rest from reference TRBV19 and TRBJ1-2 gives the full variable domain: DGGITQSPKYLFRKEGQNVTLSCEQNLNHDAMYWYRQDPGQGLRLIYYSQIVNDFQKGDIAEGYSVSREKKESFPLTVTSAQKNPTAFYLCASTPLAGGSVAGYTFGSGTRLTVV.